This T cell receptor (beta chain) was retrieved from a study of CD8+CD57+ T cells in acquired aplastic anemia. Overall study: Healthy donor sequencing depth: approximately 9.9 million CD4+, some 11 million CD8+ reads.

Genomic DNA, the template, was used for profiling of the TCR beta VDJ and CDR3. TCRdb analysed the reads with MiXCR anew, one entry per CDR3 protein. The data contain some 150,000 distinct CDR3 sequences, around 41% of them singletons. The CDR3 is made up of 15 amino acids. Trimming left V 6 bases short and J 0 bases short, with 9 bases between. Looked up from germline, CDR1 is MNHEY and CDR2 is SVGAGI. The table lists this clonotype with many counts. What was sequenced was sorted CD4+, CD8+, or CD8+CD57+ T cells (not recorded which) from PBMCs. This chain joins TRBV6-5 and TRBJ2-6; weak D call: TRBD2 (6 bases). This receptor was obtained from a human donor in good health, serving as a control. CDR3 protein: CASSWDSSGANVLTF. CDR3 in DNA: TGTGCCAGCAGCTGGGACTCCTCTGGGGCCAACGTCCTGACTTTC.